This T cell receptor (beta chain) came from a study of cytomegalovirus exposure and HLA in healthy donors (TCRdb year 2017). Broadly, across the study: A later analysis indicated that the roughly 120 validation repertoires were generated on the platform also employed for the roughly 730 repertoires of the first cohort. The study aimed to test whether cataloging public T cell receptors could reveal signatures of past pathogen exposure. Along with the roughly 700-subject first cohort, a separate validation cohort of around 120 different subjects was used. High-throughput TCR immunosequencing, statistical association of individual TCRs with disease status, and machine learning were combined to predict cytomegalovirus infection status. What the study reported, not specific to this receptor: In the study, around 150 TCR beta chains were listed as associated with cytomegalovirus. In vitro tests confirmed that a few of the cytomegalovirus-associated TCR beta chains recognize cytomegalovirus antigens. Of the cluster scores, 85% to 95% were above 0 in a later analysis, which found that TCRs clustered in the first cohort also tended to co-occur in the 90 to 150 validation repertoires. The classifier was reported to diagnose cytomegalovirus status with high specificity and sensitivity in both the original and validation cohorts. All 120 or so repertoires were used to score co-occurrence in the validation cohort in a later analysis, because that analysis had no HLA typing for the cohort. While some public TCRs were present in many individuals, most TCR sequences turned up only very rarely across donors. It was suggested by the authors that the approach could potentially be generalized to other disease states and immunological phenotypes.

Separate from the roughly 650-subject first cohort, the validation cohort of 95 to 150 subjects was the group to which the donors belonged. Measured from the cysteine to the phenylalanine, the CDR3 is 15 residues long. Only CDR3 DNA remains: 45 bases, in frame from the first base. Reading the germline V gene gives CDR1 KGHSH and CDR2 LQKENI. Trimming takes 3 bases off V and 7 bases off J; junction bases not matched to a gene: 7. The table lists this clone with a few counts. The clone's antigen remains unknown. Base qualities are missing; no much larger clone stands one base away. Library generation was performed with the immunoSEQ multiplex PCR assay. The published analysis was carried out like this. To diagnose cytomegalovirus status from the catalog of TCR beta chain sequences, a statistical classification framework was built. Here the immuneACCESS table is served through TCRdb, limited to in-frame sequences with V and J called. Missing clones are a known gap in these copies; in checked studies unresolved V genes cover under half, and the rest lacks a known reason. That table is the source of V, J and clone size, and D and trimming were worked out from the DNA. The sample yields about 130,000 clones; 85% to 90% were counted once. The biggest ten clones account for around 1.1% of the sample.

The source of this sequence is a woman between 18 and 29 years old in good health and CMV-seronegative. The sample taken for sequencing was PBMCs. The V gene is TRBV18 and the J gene is TRBJ2-5; 11 nucleotides in the junction match TRBD2. The nucleotide sequence reads TGTGCCAGCTCACCGACTAGCGGGGATTGGGGGACCCAGTACTTC. It is translated as CASSPTSGDWGTQYF.